This T cell receptor (beta chain) derives from a study of control samples from healthy donors and cancer patients. With V trimmed by 4 bases and J by 1 base, 0 bases remained unmatched. Germline CDR1 is KGHSH and CDR2 is LQKENI. CDR3 length: 14 amino acids. Generated by immunoSEQ multiplex PCR, the TCRdb table keeps only in-frame clones and is missing some. The sample has approximately 150,000 clones, nearly 96% seen once. The clonotype was recovered from a woman aged 25-40 years in good health. This chain links TRBV18 with TRBJ2-3; the match to TRBD2 covers 9 bases. Material: blood. CDR3: CASSRTSGTDTQYF. DNA of the CDR3: TGTGCCAGCTCACGGACTAGCGGCACAGATACGCAGTATTTT.